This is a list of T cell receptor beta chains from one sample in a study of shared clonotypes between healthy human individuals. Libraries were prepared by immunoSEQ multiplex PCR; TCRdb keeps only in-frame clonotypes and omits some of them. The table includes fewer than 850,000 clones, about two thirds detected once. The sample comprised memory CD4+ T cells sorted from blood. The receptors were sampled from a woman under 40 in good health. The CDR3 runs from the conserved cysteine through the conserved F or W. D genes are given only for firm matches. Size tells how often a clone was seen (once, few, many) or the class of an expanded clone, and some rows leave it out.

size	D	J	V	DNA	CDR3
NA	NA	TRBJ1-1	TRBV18	TGTGCCAGCTCACCACAGGGACAGAACACTGAAGCTTTCTTT	CASSPQGQNTEAFF
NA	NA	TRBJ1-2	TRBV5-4	TGTGCCAGCAGCTTGTATTCAGGGGCCCACTATGGCTACACCTTC	CASSLYSGAHYGYTF
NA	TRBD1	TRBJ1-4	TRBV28	TGTGCCAGCAGTCCCGGGACAGCTAATGAAAAACTGTTTTTT	CASSPGTANEKLFF
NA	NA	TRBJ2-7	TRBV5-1	TGCGCCAGCAGCAGAAGCGCGGGTAATGACGAGCAGTACTTC	CASSRSAGNDEQYF
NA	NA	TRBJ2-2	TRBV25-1	TGTGCCAGCCAACGGACCGGGGAGCTGTTTTTT	CASQRTGELFF
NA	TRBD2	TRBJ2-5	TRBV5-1	TGCGCCAGCAGCTTGGGGGCGGGAGAGGAGACCCAGTACTTC	CASSLGAGEETQYF
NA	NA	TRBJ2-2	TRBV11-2	TGTGCCAGCAGCCCCTGGGGGGGGCTGGTCAACACCGGGGAGCTGTTTTTT	CASSPWGGLVNTGELFF
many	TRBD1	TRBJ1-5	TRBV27	TGTGCCAGCAGTTTAGGACAGGAACCTCATCAGCCCCAGCATTTT	CASSLGQEPHQPQHF
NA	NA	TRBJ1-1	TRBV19	TGTGCCAGTAGTATGAACGGGTACAAAAACACTGAAGCTTTCTTT	CASSMNGYKNTEAFF
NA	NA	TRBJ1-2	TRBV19	TGTGCCAGTAGTATAGGAGAAGGATATGGCTACACCTTC	CASSIGEGYGYTF
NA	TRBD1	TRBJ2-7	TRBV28	TGTGCCAGCAGTTTCCTTAATCCGGGACAGGGATCCTACGAGCAGTACTTC	CASSFLNPGQGSYEQYF
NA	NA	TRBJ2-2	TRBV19	TGTGCCAGTAGTAGGGATCAGTCCGGGGAGCTGTTTTTT	CASSRDQSGELFF
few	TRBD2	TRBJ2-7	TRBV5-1	TGCGCCAGCAGCTCCGGGAGGGGGACGGTGTACGAGCAGTACTTC	CASSSGRGTVYEQYF
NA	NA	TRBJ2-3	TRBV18	TGTGCCAGCTCACCAGTCGCGGGGCAGACGCGGGCAGATACGCAGTATTTT	CASSPVAGQTRADTQYF
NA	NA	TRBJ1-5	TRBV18	TGTGCCAGCTCACCAGAGAACGGGGATCAGCCCCAGCATTTT	CASSPENGDQPQHF
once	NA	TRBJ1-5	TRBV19	TGTGCCAGTAGTATAGTGTGGGGGGGCTCGGGTCAGCCCCAGCATTTT	CASSIVWGGSGQPQHF
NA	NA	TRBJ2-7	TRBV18	TGTGCCAGCTCACCACGCGGGATAAGCTCCTACGAGCAGTACTTC	CASSPRGISSYEQYF
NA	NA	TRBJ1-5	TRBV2	TGTGCCGCAGGTCGTAATTCGGGCGATCAGCCCCAGCATTTT	CAAGRNSGDQPQHF
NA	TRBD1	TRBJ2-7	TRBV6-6	TGTGCCAGCAGTCTAGACAGGGTCTACGAGCAGTACTTC	CASSLDRVYEQYF
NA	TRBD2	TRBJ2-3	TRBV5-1	TGCGCCAGCAGACTAGCGGGAAGCACAGATACGCAGTATTTT	CASRLAGSTDTQYF
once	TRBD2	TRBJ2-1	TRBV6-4	TGTGCCAGCAAACGGGAGGATGCCTACAATGAGCAGTTCTTC	CASKREDAYNEQFF
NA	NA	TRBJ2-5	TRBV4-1	TGCGCCAGCAGCCGCCTGGGGGGCCCGGGCGGGACCCCGACCGAGACCCAGTACTTC	CASSRLGGPGGTPTETQYF
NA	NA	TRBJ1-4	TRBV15	TGTGCCACCAGCAGAGACGACGGGGGCACAACTAATGAAAAACTGTTTTTT	CATSRDDGGTTNEKLFF
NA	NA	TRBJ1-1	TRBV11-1	TGTGCCAGCAGCTTACGACGTGGCGGTGAAGCTTTCTTT	CASSLRRGGEAFF
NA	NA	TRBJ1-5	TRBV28	TGTGCCAGCAGTCGGGGAGGGGGCAATCAGCCCCAGCATTTT	CASSRGGGNQPQHF
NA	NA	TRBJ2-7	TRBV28	TGTGCCAGCAGGACTCTCTACGAGCAGTACTTC	CASRTLYEQYF
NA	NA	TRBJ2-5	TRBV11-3	TGTGCCAGCAGCTCCGACTCCTCGGAGACCCAGTACTTC	CASSSDSSETQYF
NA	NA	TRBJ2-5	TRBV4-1	TGCGCCAGCAGCATGACGCCCGGCCAAGAGACCCAGTACTTC	CASSMTPGQETQYF
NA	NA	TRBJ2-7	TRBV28	TGTGCCAGCAGAGCAAGCGGAGTCTACGAGCAGTACTTC	CASRASGVYEQYF
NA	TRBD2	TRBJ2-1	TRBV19	TGTGCCAGTAGTGGGACTAGCCACCCCCCCAATGAGCAGTTCTTC	CASSGTSHPPNEQFF
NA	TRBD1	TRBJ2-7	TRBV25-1	TGTGCCAGCAGTGATAAGGGACAGGGTTTACACGAGCAGTACTTC	CASSDKGQGLHEQYF